A selection of T cell receptor beta chains follows, all from one sample in a study of T cell responses to AZD1222 COVID-19 vaccine. Method: immunoSEQ multiplex PCR; TCRdb's copy keeps in-frame clones and lacks some. The sample lists 90,000 to 130,000 clones; about 86% were seen once. The sample consisted of peripheral blood, taken on day 0 of AZD1222 vaccination. Receptors originate from an adult in good health. Both conserved end residues are part of each CDR3. The D gene is left open where the match is weak. Only part of the rows carry a size: once, few, many, or a class if the clone is expanded.

v_call	cdr3_length	j_call	clone_size	d_call	cdr3_aa	cdr3_nt
TRBV5-1	15	TRBJ1-4	-	-	CASSPQGMTNEKLFF	TGCGCCAGCAGCCCTCAGGGTATGACTAATGAAAAACTGTTTTTT
TRBV18	14	TRBJ2-1	-	-	CASSPPPTGEGQFF	TGTGCCAGCTCACCACCCCCCACAGGGGAGGGGCAGTTCTTC
TRBV10-3	20	TRBJ2-5	few	TRBD2	CAISEIVVQLAGPYQETQYF	TGTGCCATCAGTGAGATCGTCGTGCAACTAGCGGGTCCGTACCAAGAGACCCAGTACTTC
TRBV15	12	TRBJ1-1	-	-	CATSTLNTEAFF	TGTGCCACCAGCACCTTGAACACTGAAGCTTTCTTT
TRBV6-5	14	TRBJ1-6	few	-	CASRKATDSSPLHF	TGTGCCAGCAGAAAAGCGACCGATAGTTCACCCCTCCACTTT
TRBV7-2	13	TRBJ1-1	once	-	CATVLVPNTEAFF	TGTGCCACCGTCTTGGTACCGAACACTGAAGCTTTCTTT
TRBV27	16	TRBJ2-3	once	-	CASSLTGTFGTDTQYF	TGTGCCAGCAGTTTAACCGGGACCTTCGGGACAGATACGCAGTATTTT
TRBV19	14	TRBJ2-3	-	-	CASSARTVGDTQYF	TGTGCCAGTAGTGCACGGACAGTAGGAGATACGCAGTATTTT
TRBV6-5	15	TRBJ1-2	-	-	CASSFGGLADYGYTF	TGTGCCAGCAGTTTTGGGGGCCTAGCTGACTATGGCTACACCTTC
TRBV19	14	TRBJ1-4	-	-	CASSVQGGVEKLFF	TGTGCCAGTAGCGTACAGGGAGGAGTAGAAAAACTGTTTTTT
TRBV28	14	TRBJ1-4	once	-	CASSLHGDNEKLFF	TGTGCCAGCAGTTTACATGGGGATAATGAAAAACTGTTTTTT
TRBV28	14	TRBJ1-1	-	-	CASSLLGGWTEAFF	TGTGCCAGCAGTTTATTGGGGGGGTGGACTGAAGCTTTCTTT
TRBV5-6	12	TRBJ2-7	-	-	CASSFGTYEQYF	TGTGCCAGCAGCTTCGGTACCTACGAGCAGTACTTC
TRBV29-1	13	TRBJ1-3	-	-	CSARTVSGNTIYF	TGCAGCGCCCGGACAGTCTCTGGAAACACCATATATTTT
TRBV6-5	13	TRBJ2-1	-	TRBD1	CASGGTGHNEQFF	TGTGCCAGCGGAGGGACAGGGCACAATGAGCAGTTCTTC
TRBV7-6	15	TRBJ2-1	-	-	CASSPTRGSYNEQFF	TGTGCCAGCAGCCCAACGAGGGGGTCCTACAATGAGCAGTTCTTC
TRBV19	15	TRBJ1-5	-	TRBD1	CASSNPTGPNQPQHF	TGTGCCAGTAGTAACCCGACAGGGCCGAATCAGCCCCAGCATTTT
TRBV5-5	15	TRBJ1-1	-	TRBD1	CASTTNRGGSSEAFF	TGTGCCAGCACAACGAACAGGGGAGGGTCCTCTGAAGCTTTCTTT
TRBV4-2	14	TRBJ1-5	-	-	CASSQDLSLVPQHF	TGTGCCAGCAGCCAAGATCTGTCCCTAGTGCCCCAGCATTTT
TRBV6-2/TRBV6-3	16	TRBJ1-5	-	-	CASSYEGGSGNQPQHF	TGTGCCAGCAGTTACGAGGGGGGGAGCGGCAATCAGCCCCAGCATTTT
TRBV28	15	TRBJ2-7	-	-	CASSFPQAARGEQYF	TGTGCCAGCAGTTTCCCGCAGGCAGCCCGAGGGGAGCAGTACTTC
TRBV5-6	15	TRBJ1-5	-	-	CASSLLFSGNQPQHF	TGTGCCAGCAGCTTGTTGTTTTCGGGCAATCAGCCCCAGCATTTT
TRBV5-1	14	TRBJ1-1	-	-	CASSPAGLETEAFF	TGCGCCAGCAGCCCTGCCGGCCTGGAGACTGAAGCTTTCTTT
TRBV25-1	14	TRBJ1-2	-	-	CASSEWGGNYGYTF	TGTGCCAGCAGTGAATGGGGCGGGAACTATGGCTACACCTTC
TRBV7-6	13	TRBJ2-1	-	-	CASSLAGRNEQFF	TGTGCCAGCAGCTTGGCCGGGCGCAATGAGCAGTTCTTC
TRBV14	14	TRBJ1-3	-	-	CASSRDTSGNTIYF	TGTGCCAGCAGCCGGGACACCTCTGGAAACACCATATATTTT
TRBV7-9	15	TRBJ2-7	-	-	CASSLYGTGTSEQYF	TGTGCCAGCAGCTTATATGGGACAGGGACTAGCGAGCAGTACTTC
TRBV7-9	14	TRBJ1-6	-	-	CASSSTGLNSPLHF	TGTGCCAGCAGCTCTACGGGCCTTAATTCACCCCTCCACTTT
TRBV14	19	TRBJ2-1	once	TRBD2	CASSLYGTSGGSSYNEQFF	TGTGCCAGCAGCCTATACGGGACTAGCGGAGGTAGCTCCTACAATGAGCAGTTCTTC
TRBV3-1/TRBV3-2	18	TRBJ2-5	-	TRBD2	CASSPLVASGVYQETQYF	TGTGCCAGCAGCCCCTTGGTGGCTAGCGGGGTCTACCAAGAGACCCAGTACTTC
TRBV5-1	15	TRBJ1-5	-	-	CASSLSGSSNQPQHF	TGCGCCAGCAGCCTATCAGGGTCTAGCAATCAGCCCCAGCATTTT
TRBV19	14	TRBJ1-6	-	-	CASQRQANNSPLHF	TGTGCCAGCCAGCGACAGGCCAATAATTCACCCCTCCACTTT
TRBV6-5	15	TRBJ2-7	-	-	CASSYAQEKSYEQYF	TGTGCCAGCAGTTACGCACAGGAGAAGAGCTACGAGCAGTACTTC
TRBV6-5	13	TRBJ1-5	-	TRBD1	CASNPGGRQPQHF	TGTGCCAGCAACCCAGGGGGGCGTCAGCCCCAGCATTTT
TRBV5-1	14	TRBJ1-6	-	-	CASSSGGGNSPLHF	TGCGCCAGCAGCTCGGGGGGCGGAAATTCACCCCTCCACTTT
TRBV30	19	TRBJ2-5	-	TRBD2	CASLRGRTSAFRKGETQYF	TGTGCCTCACTACGGGGTAGGACTAGCGCCTTCAGAAAAGGAGAGACCCAGTACTTC
TRBV28	14	TRBJ2-7	-	-	CASSLDGGLVEQYF	TGTGCCAGCAGTTTAGATGGGGGGTTAGTCGAGCAGTACTTC
TRBV18	15	TRBJ1-1	-	-	CASSPYPPGNTEAFF	TGTGCCAGCTCCCCATATCCCCCAGGGAACACTGAAGCTTTCTTT
TRBV7-9	13	TRBJ1-1	-	-	CASSATTNTEAFF	TGTGCCAGCAGCGCTACGACAAACACTGAAGCTTTCTTT
TRBV7-2	15	TRBJ2-2	-	-	CASSLALRDTGELFF	TGTGCCAGCAGCTTAGCGCTAAGGGATACCGGGGAGCTGTTTTTT
TRBV12-5	11	TRBJ2-3	-	-	CASGNQNTQYF	TGTGCTAGTGGTAACCAAAATACGCAGTATTTT
TRBV28	14	TRBJ2-1	-	-	CASTLALTYNEQFF	TGTGCCAGCACTTTGGCGCTAACTTACAATGAGCAGTTCTTC
TRBV9	15	TRBJ1-1	-	-	CASSADPGSGTEAFF	TGTGCCAGCAGCGCCGACCCGGGATCGGGCACTGAAGCTTTCTTT
TRBV7-9	16	TRBJ1-3	-	-	CASSLAGRSSGNTIYF	TGTGCCAGCAGCTTAGCGGGACGGAGCTCTGGAAACACCATATATTTT
TRBV28	15	TRBJ2-1	-	TRBD2	CASSRHEGGFYEQFF	TGTGCCAGCAGCCGCCATGAGGGAGGGTTTTATGAGCAGTTCTTC
TRBV10-1	16	TRBJ1-3	-	TRBD1	CASSVGTGNGGNTIYF	TGCGCCAGCAGTGTGGGGACAGGGAATGGAGGAAACACCATATATTTT
TRBV5-4	13	TRBJ2-3	-	TRBD2	CASRTSGTDTQYF	TGTGCCAGCAGGACTAGCGGCACAGATACGCAGTATTTT
TRBV7-8	15	TRBJ2-3	-	-	CASSLAEIDTDTQYF	TGTGCCAGCAGCTTAGCCGAAATCGACACAGATACGCAGTATTTT
TRBV11-2	18	TRBJ2-5	-	TRBD1	CASSLGSGAGGAGETQYF	TGTGCCAGCAGCTTAGGTTCCGGGGCAGGGGGCGCCGGGGAGACCCAGTACTTC
TRBV29-1	15	TRBJ1-6	once	TRBD1	CSVGYGTGKNSPLHF	TGCAGCGTAGGCTACGGGACAGGGAAGAATTCACCCCTCCACTTT
TRBV28	15	TRBJ1-6	-	TRBD1	CASSLGQGSGSPLHF	TGTGCCAGCAGTTTAGGACAGGGCAGCGGTTCACCCCTCCACTTT
TRBV7-2	13	TRBJ2-2	few	-	CASTPSPGGELFF	TGTGCCAGCACCCCTTCCCCGGGCGGGGAGCTGTTTTTT